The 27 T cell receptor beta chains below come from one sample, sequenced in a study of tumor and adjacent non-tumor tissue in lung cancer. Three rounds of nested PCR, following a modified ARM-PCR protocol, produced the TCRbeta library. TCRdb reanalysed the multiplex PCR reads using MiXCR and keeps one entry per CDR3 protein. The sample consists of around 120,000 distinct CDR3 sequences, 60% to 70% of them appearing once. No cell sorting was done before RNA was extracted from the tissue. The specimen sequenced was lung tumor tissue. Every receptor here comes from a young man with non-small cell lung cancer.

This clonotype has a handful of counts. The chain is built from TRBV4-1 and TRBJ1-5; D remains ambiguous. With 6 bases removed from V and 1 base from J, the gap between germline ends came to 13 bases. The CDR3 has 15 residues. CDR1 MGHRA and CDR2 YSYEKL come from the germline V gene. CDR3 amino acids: CASRYSFSSNQPQHF. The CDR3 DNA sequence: TGCGCCAGCAGATACAGCTTCTCAAGCAATCAGCCCCAGCATTTT.

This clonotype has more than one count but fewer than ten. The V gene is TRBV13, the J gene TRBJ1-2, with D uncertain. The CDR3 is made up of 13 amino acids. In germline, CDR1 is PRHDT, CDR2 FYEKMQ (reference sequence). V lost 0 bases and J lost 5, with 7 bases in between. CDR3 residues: CASSLGDQYGYTF. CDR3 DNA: TGTGCCAGCAGCTTAGGCGACCAATATGGCTACACCTTC.

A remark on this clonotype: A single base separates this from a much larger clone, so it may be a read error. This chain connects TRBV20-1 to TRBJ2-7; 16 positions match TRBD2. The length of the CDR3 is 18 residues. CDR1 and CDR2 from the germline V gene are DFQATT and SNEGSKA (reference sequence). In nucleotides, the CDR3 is TGCAGTGCTAGAGATATGGGACTAGCGGGAGGGAGCTCCTACGGGCAGTACTTC. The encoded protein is CSARDMGLAGGSSYGQYF.

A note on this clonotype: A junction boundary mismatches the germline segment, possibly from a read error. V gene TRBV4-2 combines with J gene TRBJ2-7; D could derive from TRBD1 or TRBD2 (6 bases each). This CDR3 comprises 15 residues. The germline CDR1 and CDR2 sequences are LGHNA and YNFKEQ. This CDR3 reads CTSSQDDGGHYGQYF. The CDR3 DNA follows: TGTACCAGCAGCCAAGATGACGGGGGCCACTACGGGCAGTACTTC.

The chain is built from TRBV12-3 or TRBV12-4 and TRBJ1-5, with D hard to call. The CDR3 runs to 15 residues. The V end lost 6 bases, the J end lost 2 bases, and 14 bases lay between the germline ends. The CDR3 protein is CASRSRAMGNQPQHF. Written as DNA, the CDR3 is TGTGCCAGCAGATCCCGGGCCATGGGCAATCAGCCCCAGCATTTT.

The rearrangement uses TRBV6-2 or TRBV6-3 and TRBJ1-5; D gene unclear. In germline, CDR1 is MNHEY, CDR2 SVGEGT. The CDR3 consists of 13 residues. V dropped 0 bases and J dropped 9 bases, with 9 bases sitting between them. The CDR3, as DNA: TGTGCCAGCAGTTACTCAAGCAATGGGCCCCAGCATTTT. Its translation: CASSYSSNGPQHF.

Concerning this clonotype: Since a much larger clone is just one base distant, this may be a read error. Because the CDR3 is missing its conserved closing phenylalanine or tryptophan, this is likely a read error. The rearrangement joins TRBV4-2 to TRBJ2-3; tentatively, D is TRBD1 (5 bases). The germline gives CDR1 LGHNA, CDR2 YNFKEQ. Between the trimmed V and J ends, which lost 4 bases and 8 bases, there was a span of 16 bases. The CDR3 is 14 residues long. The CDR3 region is CASSPGARESTQYL. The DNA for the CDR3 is TGTGCCAGCAGCCCTGGGGCCAGGGAAAGTACGCAGTATTTG.

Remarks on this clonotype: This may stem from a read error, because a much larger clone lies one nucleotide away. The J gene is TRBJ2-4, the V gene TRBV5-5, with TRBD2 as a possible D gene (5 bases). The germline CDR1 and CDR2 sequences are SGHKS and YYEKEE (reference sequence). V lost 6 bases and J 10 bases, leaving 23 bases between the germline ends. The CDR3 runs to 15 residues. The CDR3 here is CASNPGGSIGWIQYF. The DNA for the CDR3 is TGTGCCAGCAACCCTGGAGGTAGTATAGGGTGGATTCAGTACTTC.

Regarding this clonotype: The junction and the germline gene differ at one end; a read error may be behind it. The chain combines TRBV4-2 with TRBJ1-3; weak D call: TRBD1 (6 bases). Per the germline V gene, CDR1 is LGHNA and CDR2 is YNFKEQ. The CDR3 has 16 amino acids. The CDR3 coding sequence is TGTGCCAGCAACCAAGAGGGGGGAACGTGGGGAAACACCATATATTTT. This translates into CASNQEGGTWGNTIYF.

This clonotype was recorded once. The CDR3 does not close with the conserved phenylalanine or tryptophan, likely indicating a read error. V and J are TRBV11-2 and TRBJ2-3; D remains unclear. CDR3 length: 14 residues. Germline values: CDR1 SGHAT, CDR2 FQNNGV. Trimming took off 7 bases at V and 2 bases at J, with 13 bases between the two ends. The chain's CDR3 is CASNIRRVTDTQYL. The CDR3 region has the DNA TGTGCCAGCAACATAAGACGGGTCACAGATACGCAGTATCTT.

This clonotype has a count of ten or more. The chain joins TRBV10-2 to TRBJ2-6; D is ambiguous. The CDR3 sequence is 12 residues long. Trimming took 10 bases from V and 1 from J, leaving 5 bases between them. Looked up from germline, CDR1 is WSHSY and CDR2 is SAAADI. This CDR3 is CAIGSGANVLTF. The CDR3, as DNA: TGCGCCATCGGATCTGGGGCCAACGTCCTGACTTTC.

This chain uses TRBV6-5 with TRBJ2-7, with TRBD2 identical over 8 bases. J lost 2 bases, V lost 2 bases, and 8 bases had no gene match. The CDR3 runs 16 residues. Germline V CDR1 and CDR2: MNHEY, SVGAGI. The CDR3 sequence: CASSYTISGIPYEQYF. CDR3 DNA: TGTGCCAGCAGTTACACGATTAGCGGGATCCCCTACGAGCAGTACTTC.

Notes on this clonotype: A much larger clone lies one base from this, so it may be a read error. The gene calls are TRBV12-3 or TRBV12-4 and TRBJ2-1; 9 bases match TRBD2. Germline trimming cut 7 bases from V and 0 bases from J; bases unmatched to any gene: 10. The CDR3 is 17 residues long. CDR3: CASNEPGLALSYNEQFF. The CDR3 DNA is TGTGCCAGCAATGAACCGGGACTAGCCCTCTCCTACAATGAGCAGTTCTTC.

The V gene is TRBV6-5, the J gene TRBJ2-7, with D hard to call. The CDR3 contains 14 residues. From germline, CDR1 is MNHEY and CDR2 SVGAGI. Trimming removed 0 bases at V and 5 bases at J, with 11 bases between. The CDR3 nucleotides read TGTGCCAGCAGTTACTCGCAGTCCCCGGACGAGCAGTACTTC. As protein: CASSYSQSPDEQYF.

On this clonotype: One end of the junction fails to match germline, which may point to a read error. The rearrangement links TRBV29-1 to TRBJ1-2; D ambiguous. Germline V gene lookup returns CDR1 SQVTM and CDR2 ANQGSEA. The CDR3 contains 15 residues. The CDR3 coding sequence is TGCAGAGTTGATGTGGCAGGCGCGATCCTGGGAAGCTACACCTTC. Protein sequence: CRVDVAGAILGSYTF.

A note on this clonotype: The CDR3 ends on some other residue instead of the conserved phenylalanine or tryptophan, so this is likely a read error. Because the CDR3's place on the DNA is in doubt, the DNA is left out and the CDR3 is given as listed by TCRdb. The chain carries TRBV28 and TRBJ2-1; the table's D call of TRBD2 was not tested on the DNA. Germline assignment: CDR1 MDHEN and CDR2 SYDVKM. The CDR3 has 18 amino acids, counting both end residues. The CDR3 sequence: CASSSPIAEKSSYNDQFL.

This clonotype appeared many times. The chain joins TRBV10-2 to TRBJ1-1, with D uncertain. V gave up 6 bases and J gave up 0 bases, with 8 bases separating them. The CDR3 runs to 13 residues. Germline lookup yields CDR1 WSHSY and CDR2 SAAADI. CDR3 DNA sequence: TGCGCCAGCAGGTGGACGGTGAACACTGAAGCTTTCTTT. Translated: CASRWTVNTEAFF.

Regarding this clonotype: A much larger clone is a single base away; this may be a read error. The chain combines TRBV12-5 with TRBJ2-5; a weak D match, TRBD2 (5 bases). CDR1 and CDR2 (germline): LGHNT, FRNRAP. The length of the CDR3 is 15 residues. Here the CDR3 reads CASDLVTGIQETQYF. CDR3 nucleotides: TGTGCTAGTGATTTGGTAACGGGGATACAAGAGACCCAGTACTTC.

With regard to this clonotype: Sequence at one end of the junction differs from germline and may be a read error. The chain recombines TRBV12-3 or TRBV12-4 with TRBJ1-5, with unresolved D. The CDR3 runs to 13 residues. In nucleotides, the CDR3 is TGTGCCAGCGGTTTCGGAACAAATCAGCCCCAACATTTT. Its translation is CASGFGTNQPQHF.

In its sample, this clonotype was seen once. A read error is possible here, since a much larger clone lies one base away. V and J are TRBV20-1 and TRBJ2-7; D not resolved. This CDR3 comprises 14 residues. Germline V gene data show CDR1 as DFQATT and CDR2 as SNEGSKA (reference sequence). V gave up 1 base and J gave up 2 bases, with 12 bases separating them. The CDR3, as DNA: TGCAGTGCTAGAGTCCTAGTGGCGACCTACGAGCAGTACTTC. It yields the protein CSARVLVATYEQYF.

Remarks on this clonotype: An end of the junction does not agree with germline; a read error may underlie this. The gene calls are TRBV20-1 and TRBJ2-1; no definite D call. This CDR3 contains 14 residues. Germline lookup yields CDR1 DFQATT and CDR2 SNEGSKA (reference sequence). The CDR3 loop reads CSARNLRSYNEQSF. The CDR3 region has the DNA TGCAGTGCTAGAAATCTCCGCTCCTACAATGAGCAGTCCTTC.

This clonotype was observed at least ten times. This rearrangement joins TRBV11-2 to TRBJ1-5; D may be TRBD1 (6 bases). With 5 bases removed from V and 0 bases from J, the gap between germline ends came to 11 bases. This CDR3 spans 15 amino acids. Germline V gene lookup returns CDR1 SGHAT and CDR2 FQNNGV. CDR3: CASSPTGNSNQPQHF. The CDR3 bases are TGTGCCAGCAGCCCTACAGGGAATAGCAATCAGCCCCAGCATTTT. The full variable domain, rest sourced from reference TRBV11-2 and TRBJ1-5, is EAGVAQSPRYKIIEKRQSVAFWCNPISGHATLYWYQQILGQGPKLLIQFQNNGVVDDSQLPKDRFSAERLKGVDSTLKIQPAKLEDSAVYLCASSPTGNSNQPQHFGDGTRLSIL.

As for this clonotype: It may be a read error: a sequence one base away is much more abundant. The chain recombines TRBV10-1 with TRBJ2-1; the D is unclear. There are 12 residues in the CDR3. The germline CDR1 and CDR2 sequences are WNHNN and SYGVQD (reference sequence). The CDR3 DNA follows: TGCGCCAGCAGTGAAGGACCTACAGAGCAGTTATTC. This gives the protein CASSEGPTEQLF.

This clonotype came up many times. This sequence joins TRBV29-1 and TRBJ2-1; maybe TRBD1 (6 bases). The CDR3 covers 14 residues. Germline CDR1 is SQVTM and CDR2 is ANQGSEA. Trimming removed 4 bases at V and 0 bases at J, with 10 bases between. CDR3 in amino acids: CSVVGTPSYNEQFF. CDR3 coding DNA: TGCAGCGTTGTAGGGACACCCTCCTACAATGAGCAGTTCTTC.

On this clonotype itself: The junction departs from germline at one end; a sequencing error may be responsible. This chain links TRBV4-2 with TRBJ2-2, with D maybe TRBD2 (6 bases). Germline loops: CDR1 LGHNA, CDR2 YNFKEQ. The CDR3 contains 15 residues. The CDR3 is CASCQDLGGTGELFF. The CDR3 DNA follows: TGTGCCAGCTGCCAAGATCTCGGGGGCACCGGGGAGCTGTTTTTT.

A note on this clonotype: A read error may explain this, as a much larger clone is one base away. The CDR3 DNA reads TGCAGTGCTCTCCCCCAGGGGAGGTATAGCACAGATACGCAGTATTTT. Protein: CSALPQGRYSTDTQYF. This rearrangement joins TRBV20-1 to TRBJ2-3; tentatively, D is TRBD1 or TRBD2 (6 bases each). Per germline, CDR1 DFQATT and CDR2 SNEGSKA (reference sequence). CDR3 length: 16 residues. V was pared by 5 bases and J by 0 bases, with 18 bases between.

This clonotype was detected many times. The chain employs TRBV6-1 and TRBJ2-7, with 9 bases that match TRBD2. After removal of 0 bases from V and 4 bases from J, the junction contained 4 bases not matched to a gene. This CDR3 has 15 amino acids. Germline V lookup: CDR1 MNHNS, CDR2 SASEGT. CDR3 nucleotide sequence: TGTGCCAGCAGTGAAGCCCTCGCGGGAGGGTACGAGCAGTACTTC. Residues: CASSEALAGGYEQYF.